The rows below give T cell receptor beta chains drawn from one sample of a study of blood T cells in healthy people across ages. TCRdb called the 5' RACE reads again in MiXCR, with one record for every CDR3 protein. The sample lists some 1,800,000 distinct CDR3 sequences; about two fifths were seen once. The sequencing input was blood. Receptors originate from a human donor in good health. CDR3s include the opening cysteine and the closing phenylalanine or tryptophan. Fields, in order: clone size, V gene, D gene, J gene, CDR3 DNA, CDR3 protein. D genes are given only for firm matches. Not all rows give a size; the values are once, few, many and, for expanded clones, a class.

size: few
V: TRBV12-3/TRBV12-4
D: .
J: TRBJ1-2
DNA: TGTGCCAGCAGTCGACCAGGGTTCACCTCCTATGGCTACACCTTC
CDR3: CASSRPGFTSYGYTF

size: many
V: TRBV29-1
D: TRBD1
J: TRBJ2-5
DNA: TGCAGCGTTGAAGATCTGACAGGGTCAGAGACCCAGTACTTC
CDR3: CSVEDLTGSETQYF

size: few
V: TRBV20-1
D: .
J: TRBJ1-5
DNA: TGCAGTGCTAGCAACAGGTACAATCAGCCCCAGCATTTT
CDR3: CSASNRYNQPQHF

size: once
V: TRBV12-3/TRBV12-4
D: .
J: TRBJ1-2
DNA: TGTGCCAGCAGTACGTGGACCAATGGCTACACCTTC
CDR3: CASSTWTNGYTF

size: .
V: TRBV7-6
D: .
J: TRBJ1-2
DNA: TGTGCCAGCAGCGATGCTGGGCTAAATGGCTACACCTTC
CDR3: CASSDAGLNGYTF

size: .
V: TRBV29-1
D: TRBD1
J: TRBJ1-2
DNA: TGCAGCGTTGTGACGGGACAGGGGTTCTACACCTTC
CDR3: CSVVTGQGFYTF

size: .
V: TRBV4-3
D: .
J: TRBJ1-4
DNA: TGCGCCAGCAGCCCCGAACCCGCCCCCAACCATGAAAAACTGTTTTTT
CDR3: CASSPEPAPNHEKLFF

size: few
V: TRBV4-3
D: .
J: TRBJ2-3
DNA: TGCGCCAGCAGCCCCAATACCGGGGCGCTAGGGGATACGCAGTATTTT
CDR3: CASSPNTGALGDTQYF

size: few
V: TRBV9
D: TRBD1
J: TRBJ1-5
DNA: TGTGCCAGCAGCGTAGGGGGACAGACCAATCAGCCCCAGCATTTT
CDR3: CASSVGGQTNQPQHF

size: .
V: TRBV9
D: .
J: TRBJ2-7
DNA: TGTGCCAGCAGCCCCCGTGGGGCGAGGAGCTCCTACGAGCAGTACTTC
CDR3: CASSPRGARSSYEQYF

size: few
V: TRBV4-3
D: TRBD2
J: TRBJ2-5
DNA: TGCGCCAGCAGCCAAGATCTAACGGGGGGGCAAGAGACCCAGTACTTC
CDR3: CASSQDLTGGQETQYF

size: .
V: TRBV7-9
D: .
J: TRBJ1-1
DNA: TGTGCCAGCAGCCTAATAGACAGGCGCGAAGCTTTCTTT
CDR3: CASSLIDRREAFF

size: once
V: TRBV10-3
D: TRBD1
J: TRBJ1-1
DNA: TGTGCCATCAGCGAGGACAGGGCCCCGAACACTGAAGCTTTCTTT
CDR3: CAISEDRAPNTEAFF

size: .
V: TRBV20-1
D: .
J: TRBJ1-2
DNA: TGCAGTGCTGGAGATCCACGGTTCCGGGGCTACACCTTC
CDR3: CSAGDPRFRGYTF

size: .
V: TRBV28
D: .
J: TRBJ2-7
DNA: TGTGCCAGCAGTTGGGCCGACCAAGCTTCCTACGAGCAGTACTTC
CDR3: CASSWADQASYEQYF

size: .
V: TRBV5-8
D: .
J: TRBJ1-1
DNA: TGTGCCAGCAGCGCACATTTGGAGGGTAAGGACACTGAAGCTTTCTTT
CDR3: CASSAHLEGKDTEAFF

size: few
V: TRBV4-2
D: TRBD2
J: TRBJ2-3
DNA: TGTGCCAGCAGCCAAGGCCCTAGCGGGGACACAGATACGCAGTATTTT
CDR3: CASSQGPSGDTDTQYF

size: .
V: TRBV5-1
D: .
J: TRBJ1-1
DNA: TGCGCCAGCAGCTTGACAGGGAGTGGGGACGCTGAAGCTTTCTTT
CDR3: CASSLTGSGDAEAFF

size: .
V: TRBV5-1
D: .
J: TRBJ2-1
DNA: TGCGCCAGCAGCTTGTCGGCGGACGCCGGGAATGAGCAGTTCTTC
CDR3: CASSLSADAGNEQFF

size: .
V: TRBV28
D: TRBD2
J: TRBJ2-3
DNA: TGTGCCAGCTTCATTAGCGGGGGGGAAACAGATACGCAGTATTTT
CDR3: CASFISGGETDTQYF

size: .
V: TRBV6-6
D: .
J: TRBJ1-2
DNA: TGTGCCAGCACGCGCGGGGGTAGGGGAGGGGAAAACTATGGCTACACCTTC
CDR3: CASTRGGRGGENYGYTF

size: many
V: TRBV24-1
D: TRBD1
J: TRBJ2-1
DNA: TGTGCCACCAGTCGAGGACAGGGGGCATACAATGAGCAGTTCTTC
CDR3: CATSRGQGAYNEQFF

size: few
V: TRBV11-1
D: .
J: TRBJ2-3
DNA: TGTGCCAGCAGCATCGCAGATACGCAGTATTTT
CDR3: CASSIADTQYF

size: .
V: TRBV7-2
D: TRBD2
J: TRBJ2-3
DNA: TGTGCCAGCAGCTCCCTCGGCGGGGGTTCCACAGATACGCAGTATTTT
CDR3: CASSSLGGGSTDTQYF

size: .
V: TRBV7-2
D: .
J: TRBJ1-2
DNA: TGTGCCAGCAGCTCCGACAGGAGAAGTGGTGGCTACACCTTC
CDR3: CASSSDRRSGGYTF

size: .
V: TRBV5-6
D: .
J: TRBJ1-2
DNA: TGTGCCAGCAGCTTGGAGGTGCAGGGGAACTATGGCTACACCTTC
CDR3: CASSLEVQGNYGYTF

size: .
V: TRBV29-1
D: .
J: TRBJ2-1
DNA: TGCAGCGTTGAAGGTTGGGCCACCTACAATGAGCAGTTCTTC
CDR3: CSVEGWATYNEQFF

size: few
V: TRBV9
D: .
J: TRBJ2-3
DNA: TGTGCCAGCAGCGTAGCTGCGGCGGGCACAGATACGCAGTATTTT
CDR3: CASSVAAAGTDTQYF

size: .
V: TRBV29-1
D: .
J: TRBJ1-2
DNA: TGCAGCGTTGAAGATCTTGGGGAATATAACTATGGCTACACCTTC
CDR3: CSVEDLGEYNYGYTF

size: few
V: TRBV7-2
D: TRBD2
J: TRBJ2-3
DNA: TGTGCCAGCAGCTTGAGCGGGGGAGCTCCTACGCAGTATTTT
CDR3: CASSLSGGAPTQYF

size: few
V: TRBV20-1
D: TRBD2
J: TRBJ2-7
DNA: TGCAGTGCTCCTCAGCGGGGGGCCACCGGGAGCTACGAGCAGTACTTC
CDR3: CSAPQRGATGSYEQYF

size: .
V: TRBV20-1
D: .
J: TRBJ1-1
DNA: TGCAGTGCTAGACAGAATAGTGAAGCTTTCTTT
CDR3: CSARQNSEAFF

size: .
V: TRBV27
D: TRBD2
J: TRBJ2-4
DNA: TGTGCCAGCAGCCGCGGACTAGCGGGGGGCAATGCCAAAAACATTCAGTACTTC
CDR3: CASSRGLAGGNAKNIQYF

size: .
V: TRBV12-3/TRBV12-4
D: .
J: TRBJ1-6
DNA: TGTGCCAGCAGCCCTATGAAGGATCATGATTCACCCCTCCACTTT
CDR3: CASSPMKDHDSPLHF

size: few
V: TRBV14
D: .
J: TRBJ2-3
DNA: TGTGCCAGCAGCCAAGACCCGACAAATCACACAGATACGCAGTATTTT
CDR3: CASSQDPTNHTDTQYF

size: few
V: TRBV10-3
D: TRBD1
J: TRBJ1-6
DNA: TGTGCCACCGGACAGGGGGCCGGTTCACCCCTCCACTTT
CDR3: CATGQGAGSPLHF

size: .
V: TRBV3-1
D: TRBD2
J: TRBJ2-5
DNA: TGTGCCAGCAGCCAAGGGAGTAGCGGGGGGGCGGAGACCCAGTACTTC
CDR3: CASSQGSSGGAETQYF

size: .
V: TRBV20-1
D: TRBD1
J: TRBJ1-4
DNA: TGCAGTGCTAGAGATAGGACAGGCGAAAAACTGTTTTTT
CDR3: CSARDRTGEKLFF

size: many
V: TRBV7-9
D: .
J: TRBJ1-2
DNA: TGTGCCAGCACCTCGGTCGGGGCGAAGGCCTATGGCTACACCTTC
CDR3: CASTSVGAKAYGYTF

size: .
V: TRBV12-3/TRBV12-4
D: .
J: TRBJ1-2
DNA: TGTGCCAGCAGTAAGACAGCTCGTTATCGCTACACCTTC
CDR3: CASSKTARYRYTF

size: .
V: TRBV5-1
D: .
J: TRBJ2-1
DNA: TGCGCCAGCAACTTGGAAAGGGGCAGTGAGCAGTTCTTC
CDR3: CASNLERGSEQFF

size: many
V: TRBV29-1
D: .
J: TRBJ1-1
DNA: TGCAGCGTTGTTAGGCAACTGAACACTGAAGCTTTCTTT
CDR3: CSVVRQLNTEAFF

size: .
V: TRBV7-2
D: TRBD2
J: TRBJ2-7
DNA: TGTGCCAGCAGCTCAACTAGCGGGGGGGTCTACGAGCAGTACTTC
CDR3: CASSSTSGGVYEQYF

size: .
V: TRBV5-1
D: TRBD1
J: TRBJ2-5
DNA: TGCGCCAGCAGCTTAAGGGGGCAACAAGAGACCCAGTACTTC
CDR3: CASSLRGQQETQYF

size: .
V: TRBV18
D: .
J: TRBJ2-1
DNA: TGTGCCAGCTCCATTGGGGAAGGGAATGAGCAGTTCTTC
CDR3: CASSIGEGNEQFF

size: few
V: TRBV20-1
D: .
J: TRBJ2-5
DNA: TGCAGTGCTACGCACCTTCTAGTCTCCCAAGAGACCCAGTACTTC
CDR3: CSATHLLVSQETQYF

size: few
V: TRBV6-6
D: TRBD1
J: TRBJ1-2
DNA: TGTGCCAGCAGCCAGACAGGGGCCGTAACGAACTATGGCTACACCTTC
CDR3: CASSQTGAVTNYGYTF

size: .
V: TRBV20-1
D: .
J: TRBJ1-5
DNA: TGCAGTGCTAGAATTCCGGTAGGCAATCAGCCCCAGCATTTT
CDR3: CSARIPVGNQPQHF